This entry lists 5 T cell receptor beta chains sequenced from one sample in a study of CXCR3-negative and CXCR3-positive naive CD8 T cells (dated by TCRdb to about 2019). These receptors' targets are unknown. TCRdb records NextSeq 550 as the sequencer. The Human TCR Profiling Kit (MiLaboratory) was used to make UMI-labeled 5' RACE TRB cDNA libraries. The reads went through TCRdb reprocessing, and each CDR3 protein sequence gets one entry with no DNA. This sample's table lists 60,000 to 65,000 distinct CDR3 sequences. The leading ten clones occupy approximately 0.8% of the sample. What the authors observed across the whole study: Compared with CXCR3-negative naive cells, CXCR3-positive naive cells had TRB CDR3s with higher hydrophobicity (lower Kidera factor 4), lower energy, and higher strength and volume indices.

The sample taken for sequencing was naive CXCR3+ CD8+ T cells from blood. Interpreted using the paper, the cell subset or site label stands for: CD45RO-CCR7+CD27+CD95- naive CD8+ T cells expressing CXCR3 (TNR3+). All receptors come from a human donor in good health. Some clones in this sample may be carry-over from other donors' samples.

The CDR3 here is CASMWEGNQPQHF. This chain uses TRBV5-8 with TRBJ1-5. Germline values: CDR1 SGHTS, CDR2 YDEGEE. CDR3 length: 13 residues.

V gene TRBV12-3 or TRBV12-4 combines with J gene TRBJ1-2; TCRdb proposes TRBD1, but this gene call is untestable without DNA. CDR3 length: 15 residues. CDR3: CASRYGQGQDYGYTF.

The genes are TRBV28 and TRBJ2-7; the TCRdb call, TRBD2, lacks DNA for checking. The CDR3 has 14 amino acids. In germline, CDR1 is MDHEN, CDR2 SYDVKM. The CDR3 loop is CASRGLRGAYEQYF.

V gene TRBV7-2 combines with J gene TRBJ2-7; there is no DNA to check the TCRdb D call of TRBD1. Germline loops: CDR1 SGHTA, CDR2 FQGNSA. The CDR3 is 13 amino acids. Here the CDR3 reads CASSFEHLSEQYF.

The chain has TRBV12-3 or TRBV12-4 and TRBJ1-1; TCRdb gives TRBD1 as the D gene, but with no DNA this cannot be confirmed. The CDR3 sequence is 14 residues long. CDR3 region: CASSLPGGSNEAFF.